This TCR beta chain was identified in a study of beta chain features in type 1 diabetes. CDR1 is SNHLY and CDR2 is FYNNEI in the germline V gene. The CDR3 is made up of 18 amino acids. V lost 2 bases to trimming and J lost 0 bases; unmatched junction nucleotides: 8. This clone turned up a few times. Its antigen is unknown. Findings of the study overall: Using cDNA template may skew counts toward highly expressing activated cells. Patients with Type 1 diabetes showed moderately but significantly shorter TCRB CDR3s in all four CD4+ subsets. For patients, the naive, central memory and Treg TCRB repertoires appeared more alike than for healthy donors.

cDNA synthesis used the whole RNA isolate, giving expressed TCRB sequences. Libraries were prepared by immunoSEQ multiplex PCR; TCRdb keeps only in-frame clonotypes and omits some of them. The top ten hold approximately 0.021% of the sample, which has under 300,000 clones, 14% seen once. Material for sequencing was naive CD4+ T cells from blood. The TCR comes from a man aged 30 to 45 with type 1 diabetes. The gene calls are TRBV2 and TRBJ2-3, with 10 bases lining up with TRBD2. Written as DNA, the CDR3 is TGTGCCAGCAGTGAAAGGAGGCTAGCGGGGGTCAGCACAGATACGCAGTATTTT. This codes for CASSERRLAGVSTDTQYF.